The T cell receptor beta chain under discussion was sequenced for a study of Graves' ophthalmopathy and Graves' hyperthyroidism. Using RNA transcripts, the TCR beta CDR3 regions were amplified. HTBI-primed RT-PCR formed the first round, and a multiplex PCR formed the second. TCRdb independently ran MiXCR on the multiplex PCR reads; one entry per CDR3 protein. The sample records a few hundred thousand distinct CDR3 sequences, approximately 18% being singletons. This clonotype was found many times. J was trimmed by 6 bases and V by 5 bases; bases with no gene match: 5. The CDR3 covers 14 residues. Germline loops: CDR1 MNHEY, CDR2 SVGAGI. Hyperthyroidism patients had new diagnoses, durations under 2 months, and ages of 18 to 65.

Material for sequencing was peripheral blood. The receptor comes from an adult woman with stable Graves' hyperthyroidism. This rearrangement joins TRBV6-5 to TRBJ1-1; 11 nucleotides match TRBD1. CDR3 in DNA: TGTGCCAGCAGTCGGGGACAGGGGGAAGCTGAAGCTTTCTTT. Translated: CASSRGQGEAEAFF.